The 10 T cell receptor beta chains below all came from one sample that was sequenced in a study of CD8+ T cells in alopecia areata. Extracted from the samples, RNA was reverse transcribed into cDNA to serve as the sequencing template. Clones were sequenced by immunoSEQ multiplex PCR, and TCRdb holds only the in-frame ones, with some missing. The table shows approximately 29,000 clones, with over 65% occurring only once. The sequenced material came from NKG2D-low CD8+ T cells sorted from blood. The receptors shown here come from a human donor with alopecia areata.

Regarding this clone: Within the sample, other DNA sequences also encode this same CDR3. This rearrangement joins TRBV20-1 to TRBJ2-7; D call uncertain. This CDR3 region has 11 residues. Looked up from germline, CDR1 is DFQATT and CDR2 is SNEGSKA (reference sequence). V lost 2 bases, J lost 4 bases, and 6 bases lay in between. CDR3 loop: CSARLEYEQYF. The CDR3 DNA sequence: TGCAGTGCTAGACTGGAATACGAGCAGTACTTC.

CDR3 amino acids: CASSLAQGTNYGYTF. As DNA, the CDR3 is TGCGCCAGCAGCTTGGCTCAGGGGACGAACTATGGCTACACCTTC. The chain is built from TRBV5-1 and TRBJ1-2; possible D gene TRBD1, 6 bases. Per the germline V gene, CDR1 is SGHRS and CDR2 is YFSETQ. The V and J ends lost 0 bases and 2 bases respectively, with 11 bases between them. The CDR3 is made up of 15 amino acids.

This clone was detected a few times. The chain couples TRBV6-4 to TRBJ2-3; possible D gene TRBD1, 5 bases. Trimming removed 0 bases from V and 0 bases from J, with 10 bases in between. This CDR3 is 16 amino acids long. Germline CDR1 MRHNA, CDR2 SNTAGT. The CDR3 loop is CASSDSYQGSTDTQYF. The DNA of the CDR3 is TGTGCCAGCAGTGACTCGTACCAGGGTAGCACAGATACGCAGTATTTT.

The chain uses TRBV7-8 and TRBJ2-1; 7 bases are shared with TRBD1. The V segment lost 0 bases and the J segment 6 bases; nucleotides outside the gene matches: 5. CDR1 SGHVS and CDR2 FQNEAQ come from the germline V gene. The CDR3 sequence is 15 residues long. The CDR3 loop reads CASSLATGRVNEQFF. Written as DNA, the CDR3 is TGTGCCAGCAGCTTAGCGACAGGGCGGGTCAATGAGCAGTTCTTC. The full variable domain, in which reference TRBV7-8 and TRBJ2-1 provide the parts outside the CDR3, is GAGVSQSPRYKVAKRGQDVALRCDPISGHVSLFWYQQALGQGPEFLTYFQNEAQLDKSGLPSDRFFAERPEGSVSTLKIQRTQQEDSAVYLCASSLATGRVNEQFFGPGTRLTVL.

The chain employs TRBV7-8 and TRBJ2-6, with D possibly being TRBD1 (6 bases). Trimming pared 6 bases from V and 0 bases from J, leaving 12 bases between. The CDR3 has 16 amino acids. Germline V gene sequence: CDR1 SGHVS, CDR2 FQNEAQ. In nucleotides, the CDR3 is TGTGCCAGCAGGACACAGGGATACTCTGGGGCCAACGTCCTGACTTTC. Translating gives CASRTQGYSGANVLTF.

V and J are TRBV4-3 and TRBJ1-2; 9 nucleotides match TRBD1. Unmatched junction bases numbered 0, after V lost 1 base and J lost 3 bases. Looked up from germline, CDR1 is LGHNA and CDR2 is YSLEER. CDR3 length equals 14 residues. The CDR3 DNA follows: TGCGCCAGCAGCCAAGGGACAGGGGACTATGGCTACACCTTC. Amino acids: CASSQGTGDYGYTF.

This clone is medium-sized in the sample. The rearrangement joins TRBV6-4 to TRBJ2-1; D possibly corresponds to TRBD2 (6 bases). The V end lost 0 bases, the J end lost 6 bases, and 9 bases lay between the germline ends. This CDR3 spans 14 amino acids. Germline V gene data show CDR1 as MRHNA and CDR2 as SNTAGT. The CDR3 is CASSDSVGGNEQFF. CDR3 sequence (DNA): TGTGCCAGCAGTGACTCCGTCGGGGGCAATGAGCAGTTCTTC.

The chain recombines TRBV4-1 with TRBJ2-5; a possible D gene is TRBD2 (5 bases). Trimming left V 4 bases short and J 4 bases short, with 16 bases between. Germline CDR1 and CDR2: MGHRA and YSYEKL. This CDR3 is built from 15 residues. CDR3 loop: CASSLTPSPPETQYF. The CDR3 DNA follows: TGCGCCAGCAGCCTGACGCCTAGCCCCCCAGAGACCCAGTACTTC.

In this sample, this clone turned up a few times. The chain joins TRBV7-9 to TRBJ2-1, with 12 bases identical to TRBD2. V shed 5 bases and J 13 bases; nucleotides not matched to a gene: 12. There are 15 residues in the CDR3. CDR1 and CDR2 (germline): SEHNR, FQNEAQ (reference sequence). The CDR3 is CASSHPGLAGPEQFF. The CDR3 DNA sequence: TGTGCCAGCAGCCACCCGGGACTAGCGGGCCCGGAACAGTTCTTC.

The V call is TRBV27, the J call TRBJ2-2; D is perhaps TRBD2 (5 bases). V was pared by 1 base and J by 5 bases, with 8 bases between. CDR1 and CDR2 from the germline V gene are MNHEY and SMNVEV (reference sequence). This CDR3 has 14 amino acids. The DNA for the CDR3 is TGTGCCAGCAGTTTATGGCTAGCAACCGGGGAGCTGTTTTTT. Protein product: CASSLWLATGELFF.